This T cell receptor beta chain came from a study of T cells expressing NK-cell markers. One entry per CDR3 protein, without DNA, is what TCRdb gives after re-calling the 5' RACE reads. The sample table sets out under 600,000 distinct CDR3 sequences. This CDR3 is 14 amino acids long. Germline V gene data show CDR1 as SEHNR and CDR2 as FQNEAQ (reference sequence). The sequencing input was blood T cells: a sorted CD56 or NKG2C T cell subset, CD4+ or CD8+ T cells, or bulk PBMC T cells (not recorded which). This TCR was sampled from a woman between 45 and 65 years old in good health. The V call is TRBV7-9, the J call TRBJ1-2; the D gene TCRdb calls, TRBD1, cannot be checked with no DNA. This chain's CDR3 is CASSLDPGESSYTF.